These T cell receptor beta chains were read from a single sample in a study of CD8+CD57+ T cells in acquired aplastic anemia. TCRdb recomputed calls from the reads with MiXCR, one row per CDR3 protein. The sample comprises some 200,000 distinct CDR3 sequences, 65% of which are singletons, and 58% rests with the top ten. The sequenced sample consisted of sorted CD4+, CD8+, or CD8+CD57+ T cells (not recorded which) from PBMCs. These receptors came from a human donor with aplastic anemia. CDR3s include the opening cysteine and the closing phenylalanine or tryptophan. Fields, in order: V gene, clone size, D gene, J gene, CDR3 protein, CDR3 DNA. D genes are given only for firm matches. The size field is filled for only some rows; it gives once, few, many or a size class.

>TRBV20-1|-|TRBD1|TRBJ2-7
CSARVPGQASYEQYF
TGCAGTGCTAGAGTTCCGGGACAGGCCTCCTACGAGCAGTACTTC
>TRBV7-8|-|-|TRBJ2-7
CASSSGRFYEQYF
TGTGCCAGCAGCTCAGGACGGTTTTACGAGCAGTACTTC
>TRBV10-3|-|TRBD1|TRBJ1-2
CAISDSGTAPEEGYTF
TGTGCCATCAGTGACTCCGGGACAGCTCCTGAAGAAGGCTACACCTTC
>TRBV19|-|TRBD1|TRBJ1-2
CASRAGTGPYGYTF
TGTGCCAGTAGAGCCGGGACAGGGCCCTATGGCTACACCTTC
>TRBV20-1|once|-|TRBJ2-3
CSARFVIGTDARYF
TGCAGTGCTAGATTCGTCATAGGCACAGATGCGCGGTATTTT
>TRBV5-6|-|-|TRBJ2-6
CASSFRVGGANVLTF
TGTGCCAGCAGCTTCAGGGTTGGCGGGGCCAACGTCCTGACTTTC
>TRBV29-1|-|TRBD2|TRBJ2-2
CSVLADSNTGELFF
TGCAGCGTTCTAGCGGATTCAAACACCGGGGAGCTGTTTTTT
>TRBV15|-|-|TRBJ1-2
CATSRDPASYLDGYTF
TGTGCCACCAGCAGAGACCCCGCTTCCTATTTAGATGGCTACACCTTC
>TRBV10-3|-|-|TRBJ1-4
CAISESGATNEKLFF
TGTGCCATCAGTGAGTCCGGGGCAACTAATGAAAAACTGTTTTTT
>TRBV7-9|-|-|TRBJ2-5
CASSSTLQSTQYF
TGTGCCAGCAGCTCGACTTTACAGTCGACCCAGTACTTC
>TRBV25-1|-|-|TRBJ2-7
CASSEPEGRSYEQYF
TGTGCCAGCAGTGAACCCGAGGGGAGGTCCTACGAGCAGTACTTC
>TRBV7-9|-|-|TRBJ1-1
CASSFLDTEAFF
TGTGCCAGCAGCTTTCTGGACACTGAAGCTTTCTTT
>TRBV20-1|-|-|TRBJ2-7
CSASSREQYF
TGCAGTGCCTCCTCACGCGAGCAGTACTTC
>TRBV15|once|-|TRBJ2-1
CATSSLESSYNEQFF
TGTGCCACCAGCAGCTTAGAAAGCTCCTACAATGAGCAGTTCTTC
>TRBV7-2|-|-|TRBJ2-1
CASRQSTADNEQFF
TGTGCCAGCAGACAAAGTACGGCGGACAATGAGCAGTTCTTC
>TRBV7-9|-|-|TRBJ2-6
CASSPGVNVLTF
TGTGCCAGCAGCCCCGGGGTCAACGTCCTGACTTTC
>TRBV20-1|many|-|TRBJ2-1
CSARDPTSSYNEQFF
TGCAGTGCTAGAGACCCGACTAGCTCCTACAATGAGCAGTTCTTC
>TRBV30|many|TRBD2|TRBJ2-7
CAWSVGLAYEQYF
TGTGCCTGGAGTGTGGGACTAGCGTACGAGCAGTACTTC
>TRBV24-1|-|-|TRBJ2-1
CATMGTGPASGSDEQFF
TGTGCCACCATGGGGACAGGGCCCGCTAGCGGGAGCGATGAGCAGTTCTTC
>TRBV28|many|TRBD1|TRBJ2-7
CASHGTGWSEQYF
TGTGCCAGTCACGGGACAGGGTGGTCCGAGCAGTACTTC